The 9 T cell receptor beta chains reported below all come from one sample, sequenced in a study of OX40 agonist ivuxolimab in advanced cancers. Assay used: immunoSEQ multiplex PCR; TCRdb lists only in-frame clones, some missing. The table has tens of thousands of clones, 87% seen once. Sequenced here: CD4+ or CD8+ T cells sorted from blood, sampled in a trial of the OX40 agonist ivuxolimab. The receptor source for this set is an adult with an advanced solid tumor such as melanoma, head and neck, liver or kidney cancer.

The chain combines TRBV5-1 with TRBJ2-7, with D tentatively TRBD1 (5 bases). This CDR3 region has 14 residues. Per the germline V gene, CDR1 is SGHRS and CDR2 is YFSETQ. The ends were cut back, 4 bases at V and 5 bases at J, with 16 bases in the middle. The CDR3 DNA follows: TGCGCCAGCAGCGGGCTCGCAGGGCTGGACGAGCAGTACTTC. Translating it yields CASSGLAGLDEQYF.

The chain links TRBV7-9 to TRBJ2-7; D gene unclear. V shed 4 bases and J shed 3 bases, with 7 bases lying between them. Per the germline V gene, CDR1 is SEHNR and CDR2 is FQNEAQ (reference sequence). The CDR3 has 12 residues. For the CDR3, the DNA is TGTGCCAGCAGCTCCACAGACTACGAGCAGTACTTC. It is translated as CASSSTDYEQYF.

J is TRBJ1-3 and V is TRBV28; possibly TRBD1 for D (6 bases). The CDR3 covers 17 residues. Germline CDR1 MDHEN, CDR2 SYDVKM. V was shortened by 3 bases and J by 4 bases, with 19 bases between the two germline ends. The CDR3 DNA follows: TGTGCCAGCAGTTTGGGGGGCGGGGCATCGATAGGAAACACCATATATTTT. Translation gives CASSLGGGASIGNTIYF.

The chain recombines TRBV18 with TRBJ2-5; 7 nucleotides agree with TRBD1. This CDR3 region has 13 residues. The V segment lost 6 bases and the J segment 10 bases; nucleotides outside the gene matches: 11. Germline CDR1 and CDR2: KGHSH and LQKENI. CDR3 protein: CASSHDREGGQYF. The CDR3 DNA follows: TGTGCCAGCTCCCACGACAGGGAAGGAGGCCAGTACTTC.

This clone was detected once. This chain uses TRBV7-8 with TRBJ1-1; D might be TRBD1 (5 bases). Germline V gives CDR1 SGHVS, CDR2 FQNEAQ. The CDR3 is made up of 14 amino acids. V lost 1 base to trimming and J lost 6 bases, with 12 bases between them. CDR3 coding DNA: TGTGCCAGCAGCTTAGGTGCCGGGGCATCTGAAGCTTTCTTT. Encoded protein: CASSLGAGASEAFF.

J is TRBJ1-5 and V is TRBV4-1; D is perhaps TRBD1 (5 bases). V shed 0 bases and J shed 8 bases, with 14 bases lying between them. Per germline, CDR1 MGHRA and CDR2 YSYEKL. CDR3 size: 15 residues. The CDR3 DNA is TGCGCCAGCAGCCAAGAAGGTAGGGGATATGAGCCCCAGCATTTT. It codes for CASSQEGRGYEPQHF.

J is TRBJ2-7 and V is TRBV6-5; D perhaps matches TRBD1 (6 bases). V lost 8 bases and J lost 2, with 13 bases in between. The germline V gene encodes CDR1 MNHEY and CDR2 SVGAGI. The CDR3 is 13 residues long. The CDR3 coding sequence is TGTGCCAGCGCCAGGGGTAATGCCTACGAGCAGTACTTC. This gives the protein CASARGNAYEQYF.

V usage is TRBV11-3 and J usage is TRBJ2-1; 9 bases match TRBD2. The length of the CDR3 is 14 residues. The trim removed 5 bases at V and 4 bases at J, leaving 3 bases unmatched. Germline V gene data show CDR1 as SGHNT and CDR2 as YENEEA. CDR3 nucleotides: TGTGCCAGCAGCCGCGGGAGGGGATACAATGAGCAGTTCTTC. Translated, it gives CASSRGRGYNEQFF. Using reference TRBV11-3 and TRBJ2-1 for the parts outside the CDR3, the full variable domain is EAGVVQSPRYKIIEKKQPVAFWCNPISGHNTLYWYLQNLGQGPELLIRYENEEAVDDSQLPKDRFSAERLKGVDSTLKIQPAELGDSAVYLCASSRGRGYNEQFFGPGTRLTVL.

The V and J genes are TRBV7-9 and TRBJ2-3; D perhaps matches TRBD1 (6 bases). V shed 8 bases and J shed 1 base, with 19 bases lying between them. The CDR3 is 16 amino acids. Germline lookup yields CDR1 SEHNR and CDR2 FQNEAQ (reference sequence). CDR3 protein: CASDSWTGGGTDTQYF. CDR3 DNA: TGTGCCAGCGATTCTTGGACTGGGGGCGGCACAGATACGCAGTATTTT.